The following is a T cell receptor (beta chain) sequence with its context. This clonotype turned up a few times. This receptor's antigen is unknown. It has no much larger one-base neighbor in the sample; base qualities were not kept. CDR1 and CDR2 were assigned from the germline V gene as SGHTA and FQGNSA. The CDR3 sequence holds 15 residues, the cysteine and phenylalanine included. The only DNA kept is the CDR3, 45 bases in frame from the first base. V lost 8 bases and J lost 7 bases, and the count of bases not matched to a germline gene is 13. This sample is drawn from a study of T-cell memory formation after mild COVID-19 (TCRdb year 2021). For context, the study as a whole: TCR sequence clusters from the two donors were found to be largely donor specific. In a couple of donors, T-cell clones that expanded and contracted after mild COVID-19 were tracked by sequencing TCRalpha and TCRbeta repertoires over time. Two young, previously healthy adult volunteers, one female and one male, were included in the cohort. Overall results and qualifications from the work: SARS-CoV-2 specificity was not confirmed for the second-wave clones peaking on day 37. Contracting CD4+ clones were found mainly in CM and EM memory subsets, while CD8+ clones were enriched in EMRA. The study included only a couple of mild cases, and larger cohorts that include severe cases with pre-infection samples were judged to be necessary. From day 15 to 85, contracting clones showed balanced CD4/CD8 phenotypes, whereas a second wave of clones that expanded from day 15 to 37 leaned towards CD4+. Some responding clones were found in pre-infection memory, which suggests that pre-existing cross-reactive memory T cells took part in the SARS-CoV-2 response.

Ficoll-Paque density gradient centrifugation was the method used to isolate PBMCs. The sequencer listed for this sample is Illumina NovaSeq 6000. Using 5'RACE with constant-segment primers, TCRalpha and TCRbeta cDNA libraries were constructed, with sample barcodes and unique molecular identifiers added in the process. Trizol reagent was used to extract RNA from every sample. Library amplification was performed in two PCR steps, and a second sample barcode and Illumina TruSeq adapters were introduced in the second step. Sequencing of the libraries was done on an Illumina NovaSeq, producing 2 x 150 bp paired-end reads. In the original analysis: Reads were demultiplexed and collapsed into UMI-guided consensus sequences with migec v1.2.7. Using mixcr v2.1.11, the UMI consensuses were aligned to TRA and TRB V and J templates and assembled into clonotypes. Clonotypes were classified as expanded or contracted when called significant by both edgeR and NoisET, with noise models trained on biological replicates. For edgeR calls, the cutoffs were a false discovery rate-adjusted p below 0.01 and a log2 fold-change threshold of 1. As an exploratory analysis of dynamics, max-normalized trajectories of the 1000 most abundant clonotypes were examined with PCA combined with hierarchical clustering. The CD4 or CD8 phenotype of responding clones was assigned using the separately sequenced CD4+ and CD8+ repertoires. TCRdb reprocessing: public reads trimmed at Q25 with fastp, clones called with MiXCR, in-frame beta chains kept. CDR3 protein duplicates are merged, each entry listing the most common genes and DNA. TCRdb, not the original authors, processed these V and J calls. This sample gives hundreds of thousands of distinct CDR3 sequences in total; around 28% of them show up just once. The ten largest account for about 13% of the sample.

The rearrangement joined TRBV7-2 to TRBJ2-1; a stretch of 8 junction bases matches TRBD1. This clonotype was sampled from an adult woman who had mild COVID-19 (a few samples of this study predate the infection). The sample titles of this study are shuffled in the database, so cell type and time point are left out; the donor was told from shared clones. Sample: PBMCs or a T cell subset sorted from them (not recorded which). Here is the DNA: TGTGCCAGCCAACCTCCGGGACAGGTCGTGAATGAGCAGTTCTTC. It encodes CASQPPGQVVNEQFF. Beyond the CDR3, the reference TRBV7-2 and TRBJ2-1 genes provide the residues; the full variable domain reads: GAGVSQSPSNKVTEKGKDVELRCDPISGHTALYWYRQSLGQGLEFLIYFQGNSAPDKSGLPSDRFSAERTGGSVSTLTIQRTQQEDSAVYLCASQPPGQVVNEQFFGPGTRLTVL.